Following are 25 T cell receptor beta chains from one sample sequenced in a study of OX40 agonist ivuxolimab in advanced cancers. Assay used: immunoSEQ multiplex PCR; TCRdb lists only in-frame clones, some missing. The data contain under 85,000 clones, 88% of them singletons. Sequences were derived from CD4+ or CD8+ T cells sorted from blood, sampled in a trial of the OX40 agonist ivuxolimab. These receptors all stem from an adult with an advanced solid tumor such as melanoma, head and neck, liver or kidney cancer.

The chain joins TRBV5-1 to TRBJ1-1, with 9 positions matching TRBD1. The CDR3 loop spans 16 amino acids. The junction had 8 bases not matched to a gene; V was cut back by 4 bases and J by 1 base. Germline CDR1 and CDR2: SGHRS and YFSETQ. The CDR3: CASSPLEQGANTEAFF. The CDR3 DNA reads TGCGCCAGCAGCCCGCTCGAACAGGGGGCGAACACTGAAGCTTTCTTT. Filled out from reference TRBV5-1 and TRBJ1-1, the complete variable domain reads KAGVTQTPRYLIKTRGQQVTLSCSPISGHRSVSWYQQTPGQGLQFLFEYFSETQRNKGNFPGRFSGRQFSNSRSEMNVSTLELGDSALYLCASSPLEQGANTEAFFGQGTRLTVV.

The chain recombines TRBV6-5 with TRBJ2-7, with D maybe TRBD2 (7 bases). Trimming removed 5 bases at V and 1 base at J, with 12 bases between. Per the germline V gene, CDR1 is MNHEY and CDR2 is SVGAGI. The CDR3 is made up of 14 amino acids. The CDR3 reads CASSAGARSYEQYF. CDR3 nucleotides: TGTGCCAGCAGTGCGGGGGCAAGATCCTACGAGCAGTACTTC.

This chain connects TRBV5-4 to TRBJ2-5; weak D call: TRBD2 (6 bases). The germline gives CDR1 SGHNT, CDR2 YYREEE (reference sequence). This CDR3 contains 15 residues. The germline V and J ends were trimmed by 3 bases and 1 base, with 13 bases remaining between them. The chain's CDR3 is CASSWGGAFQETQYF. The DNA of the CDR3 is TGTGCCAGCAGCTGGGGCGGGGCTTTCCAAGAGACCCAGTACTTC.

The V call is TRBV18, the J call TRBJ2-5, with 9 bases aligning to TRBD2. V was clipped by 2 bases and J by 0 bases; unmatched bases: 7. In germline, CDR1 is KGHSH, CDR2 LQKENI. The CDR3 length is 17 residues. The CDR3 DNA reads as TGTGCCAGCTCACCAGTCGCTAGCGGGGTTAACCAAGAGACCCAGTACTTC. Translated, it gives CASSPVASGVNQETQYF.

CDR3 protein: CASSENRLAFF. CDR3 coding DNA: TGTGCCAGCAGTGAGAATCGGTTGGCTTTCTTT. The gene calls are TRBV2 and TRBJ1-1; D uncertain. With 3 bases removed from V and 11 bases from J, the gap between germline ends came to 10 bases. The germline gives CDR1 SNHLY, CDR2 FYNNEI. The CDR3 extends over 11 amino acids.

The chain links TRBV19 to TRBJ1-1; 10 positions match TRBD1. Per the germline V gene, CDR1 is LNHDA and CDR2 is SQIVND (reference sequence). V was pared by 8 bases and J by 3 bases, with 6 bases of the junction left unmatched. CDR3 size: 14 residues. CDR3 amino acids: CASRDRGLYTEAFF. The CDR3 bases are TGTGCCAGTCGGGACAGGGGCCTATACACTGAAGCTTTCTTT.

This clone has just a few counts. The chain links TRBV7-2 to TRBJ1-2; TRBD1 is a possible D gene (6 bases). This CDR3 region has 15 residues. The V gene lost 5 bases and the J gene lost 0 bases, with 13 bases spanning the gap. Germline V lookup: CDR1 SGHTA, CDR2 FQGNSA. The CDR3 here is CASSGGDTANYGYTF. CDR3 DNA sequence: TGTGCCAGCAGCGGCGGGGACACAGCTAACTATGGCTACACCTTC.

The CDR3 loop is CASSKLGWAEAFF. CDR3 nucleotide sequence: TGTGCCAGCAGTAAGCTGGGTTGGGCTGAAGCTTTCTTT. This chain links TRBV7-8 with TRBJ1-1, with D unresolved. Trimming took off 6 bases at V and 6 bases at J, with 14 bases between the two ends. CDR1 and CDR2 from the germline V gene are SGHVS and FQNEAQ. The CDR3 is 13 amino acids.

CDR3 sequence reads: CASSVFQGLSGDTQYF. The CDR3 region has the DNA TGTGCCAGCAGTGTCTTTCAGGGTTTATCAGGCGATACGCAGTATTTT. V and J are TRBV21-1 and TRBJ2-3; TRBD1 is the table's D call, not checked against the DNA. TRBV21-1 is a known pseudogene. CDR3 length equals 16 residues.

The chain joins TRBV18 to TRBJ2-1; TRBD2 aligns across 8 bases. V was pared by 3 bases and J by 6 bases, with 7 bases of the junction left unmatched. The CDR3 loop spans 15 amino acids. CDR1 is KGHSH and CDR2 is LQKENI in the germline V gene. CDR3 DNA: TGTGCCAGCTCACCGGCCGGGACTAGAGGCAATGAGCAGTTCTTC. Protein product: CASSPAGTRGNEQFF.

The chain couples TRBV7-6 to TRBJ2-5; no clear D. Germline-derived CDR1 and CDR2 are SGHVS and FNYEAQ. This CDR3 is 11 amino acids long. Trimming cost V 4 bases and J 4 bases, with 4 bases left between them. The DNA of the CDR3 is TGTGCCAGCAGCTATGGAGAGACCCAGTACTTC. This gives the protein CASSYGETQYF.

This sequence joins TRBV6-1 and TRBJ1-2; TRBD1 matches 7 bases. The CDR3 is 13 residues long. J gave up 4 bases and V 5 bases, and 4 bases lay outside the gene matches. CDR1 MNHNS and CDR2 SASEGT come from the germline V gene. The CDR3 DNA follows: TGTGCCAGCAGTACGGACAGGCTCTATGGCTACACCTTC. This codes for CASSTDRLYGYTF.

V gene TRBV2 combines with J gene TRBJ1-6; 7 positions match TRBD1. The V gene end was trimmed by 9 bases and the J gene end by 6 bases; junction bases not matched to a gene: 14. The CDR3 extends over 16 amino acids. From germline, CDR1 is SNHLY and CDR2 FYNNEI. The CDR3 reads CASSGQRSASNSPLHF. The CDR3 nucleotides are TGTGCCAGTTCGGGACAGAGGAGCGCCTCTAATTCACCCCTCCACTTT.

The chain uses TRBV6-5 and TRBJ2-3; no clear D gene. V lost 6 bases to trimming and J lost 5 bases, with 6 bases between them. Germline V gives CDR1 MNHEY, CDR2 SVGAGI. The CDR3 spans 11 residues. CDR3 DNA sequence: TGTGCCAGCAGGGCAGGAGATACGCAGTATTTT. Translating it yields CASRAGDTQYF.

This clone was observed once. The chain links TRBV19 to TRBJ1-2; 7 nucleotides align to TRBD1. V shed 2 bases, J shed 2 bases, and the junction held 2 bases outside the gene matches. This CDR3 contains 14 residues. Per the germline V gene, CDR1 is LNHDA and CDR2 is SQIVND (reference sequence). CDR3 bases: TGTGCCAGTAGTATAAAGGGGGCGAACTATGGCTACACCTTC. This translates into CASSIKGANYGYTF.

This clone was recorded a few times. The DNA of the CDR3 is TGTGCCAGCAGTAAGGTCATGAACACTGAAGCTTTCTTT. It specifies CASSKVMNTEAFF. The rearrangement uses TRBV2 and TRBJ1-1; D is uncertain. V was cut by 5 bases and J by 0 bases, with 7 bases left in between. The CDR3 extends over 13 amino acids. CDR1 and CDR2 (germline): SNHLY, FYNNEI.

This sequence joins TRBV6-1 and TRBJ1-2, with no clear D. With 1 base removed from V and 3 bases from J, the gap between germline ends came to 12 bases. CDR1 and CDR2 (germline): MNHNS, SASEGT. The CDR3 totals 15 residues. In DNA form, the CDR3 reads TGTGCCAGCAGTGAAGGAGACCTTACGGACTATGGCTACACCTTC. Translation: CASSEGDLTDYGYTF.

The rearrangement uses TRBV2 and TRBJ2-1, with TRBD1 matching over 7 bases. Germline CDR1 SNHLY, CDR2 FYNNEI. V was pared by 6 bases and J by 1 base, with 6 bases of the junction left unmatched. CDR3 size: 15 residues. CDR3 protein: CASSLGGGSYNEQFF. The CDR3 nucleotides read TGTGCCAGCAGCCTAGGGGGCGGATCCTACAATGAGCAGTTCTTC.

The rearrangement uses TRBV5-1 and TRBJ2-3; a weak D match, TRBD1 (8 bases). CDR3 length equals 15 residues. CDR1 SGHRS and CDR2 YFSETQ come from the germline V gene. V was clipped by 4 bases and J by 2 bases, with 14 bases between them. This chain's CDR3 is CASSGQGGSTDTQYF. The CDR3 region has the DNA TGCGCCAGCAGCGGACAGGGAGGGTCCACAGATACGCAGTATTTT. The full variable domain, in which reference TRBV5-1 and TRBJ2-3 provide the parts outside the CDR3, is KAGVTQTPRYLIKTRGQQVTLSCSPISGHRSVSWYQQTPGQGLQFLFEYFSETQRNKGNFPGRFSGRQFSNSRSEMNVSTLELGDSALYLCASSGQGGSTDTQYFGPGTRLTVL.

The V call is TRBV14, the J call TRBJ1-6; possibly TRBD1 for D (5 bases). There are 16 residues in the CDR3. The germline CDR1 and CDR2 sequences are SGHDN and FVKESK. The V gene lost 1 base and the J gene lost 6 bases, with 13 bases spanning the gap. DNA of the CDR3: TGTGCCAGCAGCCAAGTGTCAGGGAGTGGTAATTCACCCCTCCACTTT. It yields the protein CASSQVSGSGNSPLHF.

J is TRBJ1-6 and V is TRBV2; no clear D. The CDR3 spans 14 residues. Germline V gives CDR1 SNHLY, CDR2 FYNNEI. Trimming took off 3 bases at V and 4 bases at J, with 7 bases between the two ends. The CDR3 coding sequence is TGTGCCAGCAGTGATATTCATTATAATTCACCCCTCCACTTT. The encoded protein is CASSDIHYNSPLHF.

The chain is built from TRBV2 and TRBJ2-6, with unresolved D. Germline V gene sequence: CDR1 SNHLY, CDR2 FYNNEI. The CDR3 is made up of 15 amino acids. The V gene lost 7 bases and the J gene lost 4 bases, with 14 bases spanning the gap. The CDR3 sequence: CASKPLQSGANVLTF. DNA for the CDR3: TGTGCCAGCAAACCTTTGCAGTCCGGGGCCAACGTCCTGACTTTC. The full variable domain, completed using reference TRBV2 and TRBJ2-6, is EPEVTQTPSHQVTQMGQEVILRCVPISNHLYFYWYRQILGQKVEFLVSFYNNEISEKSEIFDDQFSVERPDGSNFTLKIRSTKLEDSAMYFCASKPLQSGANVLTFGAGSRLTVL.

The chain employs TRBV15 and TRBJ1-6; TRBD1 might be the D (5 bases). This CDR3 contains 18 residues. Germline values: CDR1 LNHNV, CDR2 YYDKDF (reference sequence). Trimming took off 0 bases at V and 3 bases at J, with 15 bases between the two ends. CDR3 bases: TGTGCCACCAGCAGAGACCCCTTGGACACAAGCTATAATTCACCCCTCCACTTT. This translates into CATSRDPLDTSYNSPLHF. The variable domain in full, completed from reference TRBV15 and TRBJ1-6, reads DAMVIQNPRYQVTQFGKPVTLSCSQTLNHNVMYWYQQKSSQAPKLLFHYYDKDFNNEADTPDNFQSRRPNTSFCFLDIRSPGLGDTAMYLCATSRDPLDTSYNSPLHFGNGTRLTVT.

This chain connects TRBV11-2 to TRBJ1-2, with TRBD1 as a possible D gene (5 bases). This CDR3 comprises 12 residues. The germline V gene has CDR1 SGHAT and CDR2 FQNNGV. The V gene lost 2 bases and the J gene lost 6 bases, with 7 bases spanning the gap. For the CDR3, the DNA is TGTGCCAGCAGCTTAAGAGGGGATGGCTACACCTTC. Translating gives CASSLRGDGYTF.

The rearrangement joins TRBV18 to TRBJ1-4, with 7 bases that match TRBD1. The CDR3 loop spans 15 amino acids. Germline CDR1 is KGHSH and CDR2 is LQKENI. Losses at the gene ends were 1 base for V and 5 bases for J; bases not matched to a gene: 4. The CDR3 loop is CASSPRGTENEKLFF. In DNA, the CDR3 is TGTGCCAGCTCACCACGCGGGACAGAGAATGAAAAACTGTTTTTT.